This entry lists 20 T cell receptor beta chains sequenced from one sample in a study of control samples from healthy donors and cancer patients. Measured with immunoSEQ multiplex PCR; TCRdb has only the in-frame clones, and not every one. The sample carries about 150,000 clones, 85% to 90% recorded once. Specimen: blood. These receptors originate from a man in his late teens or twenties in good health.

This chain connects TRBV6-2 or TRBV6-3 to TRBJ1-3; D is ambiguous. Germline loops: CDR1 MNHEY, CDR2 SVGEGT. The CDR3 contains 14 residues. V dropped 5 bases and J dropped 0 bases, with 8 bases sitting between them. The CDR3 is CASSATDSGNTIYF. The CDR3 bases are TGTGCCAGCAGTGCGACGGACTCTGGAAACACCATATATTTT.

The sample holds one count of this clone. This chain connects TRBV7-9 to TRBJ1-2; D remains ambiguous. The ends were cut back, 1 base at V and 7 bases at J, with 10 bases in the middle. Germline CDR1 and CDR2: SEHNR and FQNEAQ (reference sequence). The CDR3 totals 13 residues. For the CDR3, the DNA is TGTGCCAGCAGCTTAGTATCCGGGTTTGGCTACACCTTC. Amino acids: CASSLVSGFGYTF. Full variable domain (missing parts from reference TRBV7-9 and TRBJ1-2): DTGVSQNPRHKITKRGQNVTFRCDPISEHNRLYWYRQTLGQGPEFLTYFQNEAQLEKSRLLSDRFSAERPKGSFSTLEIQRTEQGDSAMYLCASSLVSGFGYTFGSGTRLTVV.

The CDR3 sequence is CASSTGAGGYTDTQYF. As DNA, the CDR3 is TGCGCCAGCAGCACGGGAGCGGGGGGGTACACAGATACGCAGTATTTT. The genes are TRBV5-1 and TRBJ2-3; 10 bases line up with TRBD2. V dropped 4 bases and J dropped 2; count of bases not matched to a gene: 7. The CDR3 has 16 residues. Germline V gives CDR1 SGHRS, CDR2 YFSETQ.

The chain is built from TRBV7-9 and TRBJ1-5; D is possibly TRBD1 (5 bases). The V gene lost 3 bases and the J gene lost 6 bases, with 9 bases spanning the gap. CDR1 and CDR2 (germline): SEHNR, FQNEAQ (reference sequence). This CDR3 is 13 amino acids long. CDR3 nucleotide sequence: TGTGCCAGCAGCTTCGAGGGGTCTCAGCCCCAGCATTTT. Amino acids: CASSFEGSQPQHF.

The chain is built from TRBV29-1 and TRBJ2-7, with D maybe TRBD2 (7 bases). Per germline, CDR1 SQVTM and CDR2 ANQGSEA. The germline V and J ends were trimmed by 2 bases and 8 bases, with 19 bases remaining between them. The CDR3 sequence is 14 residues long. In DNA form, the CDR3 reads TGCAGCGTTGAACGCGGGGGCCCGTCCCCTCAGCAGTACTTC. This sequence encodes CSVERGGPSPQQYF.

This clone was seen a single time. This chain uses TRBV21-1 with TRBJ1-5; TRBD1, the table's D call, lacks a check against the DNA. TRBV21-1 is flagged as a pseudogene. This CDR3 comprises 20 residues. The CDR3: CASSKFYWGLGEYSNQPQHF. As DNA, the CDR3 is TGTGCCAGCAGCAAATTTTATTGGGGGCTCGGGGAATATAGCAATCAGCCCCAGCATTTT.

V and J are TRBV5-1 and TRBJ2-3; 8 bases are a match to TRBD1. Germline V lookup: CDR1 SGHRS, CDR2 YFSETQ. The length of the CDR3 is 15 residues. After removal of 1 base from V and 5 bases from J, the junction contained 6 bases not matched to a gene. CDR3 protein: CASSLSVGQGDTQYF. The DNA for the CDR3 is TGCGCCAGCAGCTTGAGTGTCGGACAGGGAGATACGCAGTATTTT.

This clone was picked up a small number of times. V and J are TRBV14 and TRBJ1-2, with D unresolved. Germline-derived CDR1 and CDR2 are SGHDN and FVKESK. Trimming removed 1 base at V and 4 bases at J, with 13 bases between. The CDR3 sequence is 15 residues long. The CDR3 region is CASSQGWGAPYGYTF. The CDR3 coding sequence is TGTGCCAGCAGCCAAGGGTGGGGTGCCCCCTATGGCTACACCTTC.

This chain uses TRBV5-6 with TRBJ2-7; 7 bases fit TRBD1. After removal of 3 bases from V and 0 bases from J, the junction contained 3 bases not matched to a gene. CDR1 SGHDT and CDR2 YYEEEE come from the germline V gene. The CDR3 loop spans 14 amino acids. The CDR3 sequence: CASSSGTVSYEQYF. DNA for the CDR3: TGTGCCAGCAGCTCGGGGACAGTCTCCTACGAGCAGTACTTC.

V usage is TRBV6-2 or TRBV6-3 and J usage is TRBJ2-2, with D possibly being TRBD1 (5 bases). V shed 4 bases and J shed 4 bases, with 13 bases lying between them. CDR3 length: 15 amino acids. Germline loops: CDR1 MNHEY, CDR2 SVGEGT. CDR3 in amino acids: CASSFSPGATGELFF. CDR3 sequence (DNA): TGTGCCAGCAGTTTCTCGCCTGGGGCCACCGGGGAGCTGTTTTTT.

The chain employs TRBV27 and TRBJ2-7; possibly TRBD1 for D (6 bases). The germline V gene has CDR1 MNHEY and CDR2 SMNVEV (reference sequence). V lost 3 bases and J 5 bases, leaving 11 bases between the germline ends. The CDR3 extends over 13 amino acids. In DNA, the CDR3 is TGTGCCAGCAGTTTCTCCAGGGGAGACGAGCAGTACTTC. This translates into CASSFSRGDEQYF.

This clone was observed a handful of times. The rearrangement uses TRBV20-1 and TRBJ2-7; D remains ambiguous. The germline V and J ends were trimmed by 5 bases and 0 bases, with 5 bases remaining between them. CDR1 is DFQATT and CDR2 is SNEGSKA in the germline V gene (reference sequence). This CDR3 contains 11 residues. The DNA for the CDR3 is TGCAGTGCTTTGGACTCCTACGAGCAGTACTTC. Protein product: CSALDSYEQYF.

The gene calls are TRBV28 and TRBJ2-7, with 8 nucleotides matching TRBD1. Germline-derived CDR1 and CDR2 are MDHEN and SYDVKM. The CDR3 spans 13 residues. V was pared by 6 bases and J by 2 bases, with 3 bases of the junction left unmatched. This chain's CDR3 is CASSRGQAYEQYF. CDR3 bases: TGTGCCAGCAGCCGGGGACAGGCCTACGAGCAGTACTTC.

V is TRBV24-1 and J is TRBJ2-5; 12 bases align to TRBD2. The CDR3 is 17 amino acids. Germline V gives CDR1 KGHDR, CDR2 SFDVKD. V gave up 4 bases and J gave up 7 bases; unmatched junction bases: 12. Here the CDR3 reads CATSDPSLAGGPGTQYF. DNA of the CDR3: TGTGCCACCAGTGACCCGTCCCTAGCGGGGGGGCCGGGGACCCAGTACTTC.

The chain joins TRBV5-1 to TRBJ1-6; D is possibly TRBD1 (6 bases). This CDR3 has 15 residues. CDR1 SGHRS and CDR2 YFSETQ come from the germline V gene. V dropped 0 bases and J dropped 10 bases, with 14 bases sitting between them. CDR3 protein: CASSLETGGQSPLHF. The CDR3 DNA follows: TGCGCCAGCAGCTTGGAGACAGGAGGTCAGTCACCCCTCCACTTT. Full variable domain (outside the CDR3, taken from reference TRBV5-1 and TRBJ1-6): KAGVTQTPRYLIKTRGQQVTLSCSPISGHRSVSWYQQTPGQGLQFLFEYFSETQRNKGNFPGRFSGRQFSNSRSEMNVSTLELGDSALYLCASSLETGGQSPLHFGNGTRLTVT.

The rearrangement uses TRBV9 and TRBJ1-2; 9 bases are a match to TRBD1. Germline V CDR1 and CDR2: SGDLS, YYNGEE. V lost 3 bases, J lost 0 bases, and 3 bases stayed unmatched. This CDR3 has 15 amino acids. CDR3 protein: CASSGGTGTNYGYTF. The CDR3 nucleotides read TGTGCCAGCAGCGGGGGGACAGGGACTAACTATGGCTACACCTTC.

This clone was recorded once. V gene TRBV10-3 combines with J gene TRBJ2-3; 10 bases agree with TRBD1. The CDR3 loop spans 16 amino acids. Germline V gives CDR1 ENHRY, CDR2 SYGVKD. The V gene end was trimmed by 8 bases and the J gene end by 3 bases; junction bases not matched to a gene: 11. The CDR3: CAIGGGQGSMTDTQYF. The CDR3 DNA follows: TGTGCCATCGGGGGGGGACAGGGGTCCATGACAGATACGCAGTATTTT.

V gene TRBV11-1 combines with J gene TRBJ2-5, with D perhaps matching TRBD2 (6 bases). The CDR3 runs to 13 residues. Germline CDR1 and CDR2: SGHAT and FQDESV (reference sequence). Trimming cost V 5 bases and J 5 bases, with 12 bases left between them. CDR3 protein: CASSPTAGETQYF. The CDR3 DNA is TGTGCCAGCAGCCCCACTGCGGGGGAGACCCAGTACTTC.

J is TRBJ1-3 and V is TRBV21-1. TRBV21-1 is recorded as a pseudogene. The CDR3 sequence is 16 residues long. CDR3: CASSANRRESGNTIYF. The CDR3 nucleotides read TGTGCCAGCAGCGCCAATCGAAGAGAGTCTGGAAACACCATATATTTT.

This clone was observed a few times. The V and J genes are TRBV19 and TRBJ1-2; a weak D match, TRBD1 (5 bases). V lost 4 bases to trimming and J lost 3 bases, with 15 bases between them. The germline gives CDR1 LNHDA, CDR2 SQIVND (reference sequence). CDR3 size: 15 residues. The CDR3 sequence is CASSRTYGTDYGYTF. In nucleotides, the CDR3 is TGTGCCAGTAGTAGAACTTACGGGACGGACTATGGCTACACCTTC. Complete variable domain (other parts from reference TRBV19 and TRBJ1-2): DGGITQSPKYLFRKEGQNVTLSCEQNLNHDAMYWYRQDPGQGLRLIYYSQIVNDFQKGDIAEGYSVSREKKESFPLTVTSAQKNPTAFYLCASSRTYGTDYGYTFGSGTRLTVV.